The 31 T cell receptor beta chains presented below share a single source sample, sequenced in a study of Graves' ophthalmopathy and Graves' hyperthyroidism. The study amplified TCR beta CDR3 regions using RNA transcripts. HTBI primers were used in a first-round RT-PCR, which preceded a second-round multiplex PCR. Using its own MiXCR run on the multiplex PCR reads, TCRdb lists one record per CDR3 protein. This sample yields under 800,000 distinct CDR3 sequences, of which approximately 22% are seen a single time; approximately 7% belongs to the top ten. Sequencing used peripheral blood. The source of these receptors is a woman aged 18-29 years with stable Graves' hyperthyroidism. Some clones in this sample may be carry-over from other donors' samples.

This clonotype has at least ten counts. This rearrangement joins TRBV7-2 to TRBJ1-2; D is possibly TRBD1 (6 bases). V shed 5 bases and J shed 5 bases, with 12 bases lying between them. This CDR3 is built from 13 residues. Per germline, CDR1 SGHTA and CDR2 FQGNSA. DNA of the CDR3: TGTGCCAGCAGCCTACAGGGATGGTATGGCTACACCTTC. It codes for CASSLQGWYGYTF.

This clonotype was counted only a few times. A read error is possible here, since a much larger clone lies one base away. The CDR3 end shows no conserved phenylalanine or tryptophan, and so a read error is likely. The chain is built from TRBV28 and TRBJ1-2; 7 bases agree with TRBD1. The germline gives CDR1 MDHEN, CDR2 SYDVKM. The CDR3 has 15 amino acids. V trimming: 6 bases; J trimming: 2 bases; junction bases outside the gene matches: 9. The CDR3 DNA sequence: TGTGCCAGCAGCGACCTTGGGACAGAAAACTATGGCTACACCGTC. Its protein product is CASSDLGTENYGYTV.

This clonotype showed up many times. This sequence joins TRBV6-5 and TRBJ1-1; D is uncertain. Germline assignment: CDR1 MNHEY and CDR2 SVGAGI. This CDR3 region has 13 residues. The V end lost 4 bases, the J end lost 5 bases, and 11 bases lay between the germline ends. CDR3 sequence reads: CASSWQGYTEAFF. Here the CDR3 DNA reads TGTGCCAGCAGTTGGCAAGGTTATACTGAAGCTTTCTTT.

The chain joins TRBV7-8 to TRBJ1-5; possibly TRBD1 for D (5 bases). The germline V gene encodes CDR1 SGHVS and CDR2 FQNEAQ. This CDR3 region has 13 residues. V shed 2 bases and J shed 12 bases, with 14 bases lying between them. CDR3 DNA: TGTGCCAGCAGCTTAAGCCTCAAAAGGGGCCAGCATTTT. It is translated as CASSLSLKRGQHF.

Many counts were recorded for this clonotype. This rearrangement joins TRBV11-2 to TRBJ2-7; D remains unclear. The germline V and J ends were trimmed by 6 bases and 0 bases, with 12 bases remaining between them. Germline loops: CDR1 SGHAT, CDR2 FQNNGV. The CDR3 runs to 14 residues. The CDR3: CASRHAPPSYEQYF. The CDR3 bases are TGTGCCAGCAGACACGCGCCACCCTCCTACGAGCAGTACTTC.

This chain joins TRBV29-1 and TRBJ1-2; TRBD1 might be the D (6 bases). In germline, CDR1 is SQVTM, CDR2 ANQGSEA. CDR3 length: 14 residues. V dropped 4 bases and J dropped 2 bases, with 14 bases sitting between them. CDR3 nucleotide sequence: TGCAGCGTTGTGTGGCAGGGGAAGAACTATGGCTACACCTTC. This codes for CSVVWQGKNYGYTF.

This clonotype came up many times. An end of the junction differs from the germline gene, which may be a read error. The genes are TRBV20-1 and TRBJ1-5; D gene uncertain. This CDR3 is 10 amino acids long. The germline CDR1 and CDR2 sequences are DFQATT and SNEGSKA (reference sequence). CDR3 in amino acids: CSARDQPQHF. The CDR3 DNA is TGCAGTGCTCGAGATCAGCCCCAGCATTTT.

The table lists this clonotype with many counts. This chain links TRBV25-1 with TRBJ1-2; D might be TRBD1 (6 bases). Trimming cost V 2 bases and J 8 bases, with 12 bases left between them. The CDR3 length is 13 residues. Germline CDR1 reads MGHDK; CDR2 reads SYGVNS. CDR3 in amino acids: CASSEGGLGGYTF. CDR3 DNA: TGTGCCAGCAGTGAAGGGGGCCTCGGGGGCTACACCTTC.

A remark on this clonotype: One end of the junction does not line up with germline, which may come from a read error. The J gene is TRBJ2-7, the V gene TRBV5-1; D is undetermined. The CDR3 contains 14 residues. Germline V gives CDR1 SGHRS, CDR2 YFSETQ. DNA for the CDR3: TGCACCAGCAGCTTCTCGGGTATCAACTACGAGCAGTACTTC. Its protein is CTSSFSGINYEQYF.

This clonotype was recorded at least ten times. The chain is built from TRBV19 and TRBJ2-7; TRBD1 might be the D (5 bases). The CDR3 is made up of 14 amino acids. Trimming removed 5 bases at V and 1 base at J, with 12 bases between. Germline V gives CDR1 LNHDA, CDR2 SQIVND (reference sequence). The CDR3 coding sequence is TGTGCCAGTAGTCCCTCCAGGACATCCTACGAGCAGTACTTC. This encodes CASSPSRTSYEQYF.

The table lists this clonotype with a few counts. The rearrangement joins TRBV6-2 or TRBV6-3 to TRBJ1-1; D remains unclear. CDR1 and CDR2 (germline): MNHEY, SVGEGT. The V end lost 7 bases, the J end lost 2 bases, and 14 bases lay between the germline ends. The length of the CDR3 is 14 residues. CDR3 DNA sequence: TGTGCCAGCAACACCCGTCGACCTAACACTGAAGCTTTCTTT. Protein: CASNTRRPNTEAFF.

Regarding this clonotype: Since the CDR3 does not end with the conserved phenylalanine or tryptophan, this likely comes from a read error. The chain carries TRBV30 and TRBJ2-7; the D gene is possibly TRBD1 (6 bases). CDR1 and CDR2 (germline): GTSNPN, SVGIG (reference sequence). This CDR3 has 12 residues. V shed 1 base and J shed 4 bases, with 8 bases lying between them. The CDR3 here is CAWSGQGYEQYY. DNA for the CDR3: TGTGCCTGGAGTGGTCAGGGGTACGAGCAGTACTAC.

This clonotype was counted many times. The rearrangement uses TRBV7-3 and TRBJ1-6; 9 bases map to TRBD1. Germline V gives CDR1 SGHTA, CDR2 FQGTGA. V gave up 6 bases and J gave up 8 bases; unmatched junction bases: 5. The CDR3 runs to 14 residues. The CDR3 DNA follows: TGTGCCAGCAGTTTTACAGGGGGCTATTCACCCCTCCACTTT. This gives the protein CASSFTGGYSPLHF.

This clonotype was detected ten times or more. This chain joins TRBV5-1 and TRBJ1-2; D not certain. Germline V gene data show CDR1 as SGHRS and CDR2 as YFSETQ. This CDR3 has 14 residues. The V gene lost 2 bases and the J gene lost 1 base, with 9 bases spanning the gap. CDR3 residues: CASSFSRINYGYTF. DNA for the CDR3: TGCGCCAGCAGCTTTTCGCGGATTAACTATGGCTACACCTTC. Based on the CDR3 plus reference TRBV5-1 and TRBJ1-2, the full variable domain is KAGVTQTPRYLIKTRGQQVTLSCSPISGHRSVSWYQQTPGQGLQFLFEYFSETQRNKGNFPGRFSGRQFSNSRSEMNVSTLELGDSALYLCASSFSRINYGYTFGSGTRLTVV.

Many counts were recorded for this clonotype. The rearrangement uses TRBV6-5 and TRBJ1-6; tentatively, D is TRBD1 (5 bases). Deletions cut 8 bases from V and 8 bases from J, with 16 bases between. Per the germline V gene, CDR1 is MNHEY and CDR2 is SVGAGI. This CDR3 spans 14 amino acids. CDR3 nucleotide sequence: TGTGCCAGCGTTTCTTCAGGGCTCTATTCACCCCTCCACTTT. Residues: CASVSSGLYSPLHF.

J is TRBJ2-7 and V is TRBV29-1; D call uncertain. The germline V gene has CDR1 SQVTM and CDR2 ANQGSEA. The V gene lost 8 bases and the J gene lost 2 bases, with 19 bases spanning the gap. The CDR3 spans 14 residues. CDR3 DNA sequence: TGCAGCTCTAGGCCCCAGCCGAGTACCTACGAGCAGTACTTC. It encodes CSSRPQPSTYEQYF.

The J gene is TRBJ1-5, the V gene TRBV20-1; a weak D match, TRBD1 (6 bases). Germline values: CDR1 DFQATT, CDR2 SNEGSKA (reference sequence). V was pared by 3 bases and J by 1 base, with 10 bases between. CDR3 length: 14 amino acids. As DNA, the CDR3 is TGCAGTGCTAGTGGGGGCCTCAGCAATCAGCCCCAGCATTTT. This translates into CSASGGLSNQPQHF.

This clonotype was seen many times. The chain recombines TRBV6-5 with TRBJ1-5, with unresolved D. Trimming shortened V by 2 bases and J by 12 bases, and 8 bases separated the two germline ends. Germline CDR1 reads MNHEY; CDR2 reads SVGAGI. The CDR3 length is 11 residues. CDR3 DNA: TGTGCCAGCAGTTACCTGGAGCACCAGCATTTT. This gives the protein CASSYLEHQHF.

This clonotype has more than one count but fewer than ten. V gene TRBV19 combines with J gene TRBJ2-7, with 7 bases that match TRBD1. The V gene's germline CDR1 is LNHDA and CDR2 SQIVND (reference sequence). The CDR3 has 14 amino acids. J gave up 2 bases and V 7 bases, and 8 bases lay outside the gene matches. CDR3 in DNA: TGTGCCAGTAACACCGGGACAGCTACCTACGAGCAGTACTTC. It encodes CASNTGTATYEQYF.

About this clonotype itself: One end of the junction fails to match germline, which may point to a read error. CDR3 residues: CSARVEVHNQPQHF. The CDR3 DNA reads TGCAGTGCTAGAGTTGAGGTGCACAATCAGCCGCAGCATTTT. The chain is built from TRBV20-1 and TRBJ1-5; D is ambiguous. CDR1 and CDR2 (germline): DFQATT, SNEGSKA (reference sequence). This CDR3 has 14 residues.

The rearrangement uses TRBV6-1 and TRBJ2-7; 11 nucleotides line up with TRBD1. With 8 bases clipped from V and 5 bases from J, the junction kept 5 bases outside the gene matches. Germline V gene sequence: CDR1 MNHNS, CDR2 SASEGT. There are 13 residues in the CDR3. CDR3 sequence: CASLRTGGNEQYF. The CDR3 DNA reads TGTGCCAGCCTACGGACAGGGGGCAACGAGCAGTACTTC.

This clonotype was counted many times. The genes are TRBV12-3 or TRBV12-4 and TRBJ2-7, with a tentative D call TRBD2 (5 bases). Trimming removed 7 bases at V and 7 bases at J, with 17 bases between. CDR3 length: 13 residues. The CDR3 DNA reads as TGTGCCAGCACCTTGGGCGGGTCCTCGGAGCAGTACTTC. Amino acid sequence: CASTLGGSSEQYF.

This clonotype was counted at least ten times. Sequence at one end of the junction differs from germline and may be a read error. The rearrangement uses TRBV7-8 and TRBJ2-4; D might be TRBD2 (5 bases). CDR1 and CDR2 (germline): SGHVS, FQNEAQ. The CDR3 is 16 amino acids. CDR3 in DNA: TGTGCCAGCAGCTCAAACCCGGGGTTAGCCAAAAACATTAAGTACTTC. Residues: CASSSNPGLAKNIKYF.

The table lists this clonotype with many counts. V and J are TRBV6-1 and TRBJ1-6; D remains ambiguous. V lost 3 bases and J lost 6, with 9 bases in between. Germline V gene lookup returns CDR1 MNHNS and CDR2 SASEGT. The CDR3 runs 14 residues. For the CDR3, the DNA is TGTGCCAGCAGTGAGTCCAAAAGTAATTCACCCCTCCACTTT. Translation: CASSESKSNSPLHF.

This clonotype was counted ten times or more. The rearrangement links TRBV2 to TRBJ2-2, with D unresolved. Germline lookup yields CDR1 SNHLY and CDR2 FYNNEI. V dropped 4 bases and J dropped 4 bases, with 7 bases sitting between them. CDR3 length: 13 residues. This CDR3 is CASSVKTTGELFF. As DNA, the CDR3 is TGTGCCAGCAGTGTCAAAACCACCGGGGAGCTGTTTTTT.

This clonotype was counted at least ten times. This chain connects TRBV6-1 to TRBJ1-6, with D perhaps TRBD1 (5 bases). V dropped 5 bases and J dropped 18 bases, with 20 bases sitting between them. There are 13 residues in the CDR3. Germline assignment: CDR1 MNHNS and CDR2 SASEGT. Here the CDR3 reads CASSTKFGASYHF. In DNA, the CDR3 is TGTGCCAGCAGTACCAAGTTCGGGGCCTCATACCACTTT.

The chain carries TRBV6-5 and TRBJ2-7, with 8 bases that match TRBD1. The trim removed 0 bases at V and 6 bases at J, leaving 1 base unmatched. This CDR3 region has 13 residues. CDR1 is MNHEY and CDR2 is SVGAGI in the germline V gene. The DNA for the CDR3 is TGTGCCAGCAGTTACTCGACAGGGGCCGAGCAGTACTTC. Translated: CASSYSTGAEQYF.

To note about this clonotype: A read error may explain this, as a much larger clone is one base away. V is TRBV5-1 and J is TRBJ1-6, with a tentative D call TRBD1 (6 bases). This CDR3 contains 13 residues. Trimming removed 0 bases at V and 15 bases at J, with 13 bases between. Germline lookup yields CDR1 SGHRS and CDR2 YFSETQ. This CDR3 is CASSLDRVAHLHF. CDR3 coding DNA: TGCGCCAGCAGCTTGGACAGGGTGGCACACCTCCACTTT. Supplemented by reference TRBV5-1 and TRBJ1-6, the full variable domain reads KAGVTQTPRYLIKTRGQQVTLSCSPISGHRSVSWYQQTPGQGLQFLFEYFSETQRNKGNFPGRFSGRQFSNSRSEMNVSTLELGDSALYLCASSLDRVAHLHFGNGTRLTVT.

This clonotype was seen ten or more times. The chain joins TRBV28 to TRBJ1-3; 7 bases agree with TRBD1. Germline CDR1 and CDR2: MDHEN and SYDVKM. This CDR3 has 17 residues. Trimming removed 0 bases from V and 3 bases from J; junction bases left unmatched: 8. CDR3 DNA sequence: TGTGCCAGCAGTTTATGGGACAGGACCCGGGTTGGAAACACCATATATTTT. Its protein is CASSLWDRTRVGNTIYF.

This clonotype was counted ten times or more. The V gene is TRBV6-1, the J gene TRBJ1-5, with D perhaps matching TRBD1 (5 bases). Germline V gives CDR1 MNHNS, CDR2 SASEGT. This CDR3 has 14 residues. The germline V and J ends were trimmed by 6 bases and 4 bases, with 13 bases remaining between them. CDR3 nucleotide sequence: TGTGCCAGCAGATCGGGACTGCGAAATCAGCCCCAGCATTTT. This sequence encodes CASRSGLRNQPQHF.

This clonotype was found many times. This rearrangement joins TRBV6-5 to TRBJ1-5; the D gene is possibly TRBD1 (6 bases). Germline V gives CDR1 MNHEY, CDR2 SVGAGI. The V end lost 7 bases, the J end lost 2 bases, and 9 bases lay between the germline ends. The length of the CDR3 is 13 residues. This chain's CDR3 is CASKGGGNQPQHF. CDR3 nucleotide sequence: TGTGCCAGCAAGGGGGGCGGCAATCAGCCCCAGCATTTT.